These T cell receptor beta chains were read from a single sample in a study of early T cells in non-severe SARS-CoV-2 infection. MiXCR, run by TCRdb on the 5' RACE reads, gives a single entry per CDR3 protein. Seen here are more than 30,000 distinct CDR3 sequences, 7.1% observed once, and the top ten hold around 13%. Source: whole blood, taken at baseline. The receptors come from an adult who was a healthcare worker with PCR-confirmed SARS-CoV-2 infection or an uninfected control (not recorded which). Each CDR3 is given without its conserved first and last residue. Fields, in order: clone size, J gene, V gene, CDR3 protein. Size values are once, few and many counts, or a class for expanded clones, and some rows have none.

>NA|TRBJ1-4|TRBV29-1
SVELPGSRGEKLF
>few|TRBJ2-5|TRBV7-2
ASSQSYYPPSEETQY
>many|TRBJ1-3|TRBV20-1
SARDRSRGLSSGNTIY
>medium-sized|TRBJ2-7|TRBV5-1
ASSSRTADYEQY
>few|TRBJ2-3|TRBV6-6
ASTRLAGGSDTQY
>few|TRBJ2-5|TRBV12-3/TRBV12-4
AIGLAGVAETQY
>NA|TRBJ1-6|TRBV18
ASSRLGDSYNSPLH
>few|TRBJ1-5|TRBV9
ASSVGYIGNQPQH
>many|TRBJ1-2|TRBV20-1
SASPPENYGYT
>few|TRBJ2-1|TRBV7-2
ASSFLAGVGNEQF
>NA|TRBJ2-7|TRBV6-2/TRBV6-3
ASSYFVDTEPYEQY
>few|TRBJ1-2|TRBV20-1
SARDRTNYGYT
>NA|TRBJ1-4|TRBV15
ATSIGLHEKLF
>NA|TRBJ2-7|TRBV2
ASRTQLVQY
>many|TRBJ2-1|TRBV7-6
ASSLVPSGYNEQF
>NA|TRBJ2-3|TRBV7-2
ASSLSGKGTDTQY
>many|TRBJ1-5|TRBV20-1
SAKTGNQPQH
>NA|TRBJ1-5|TRBV7-2
ASSFTGATGDQPQH
>NA|TRBJ1-1|TRBV20-1
SAREEDRGFAEAF
>few|TRBJ1-6|TRBV4-2
ASSIKDRETRSPLH
>many|TRBJ2-3|TRBV4-3
ASSQGASHTDTQY
>few|TRBJ1-4|TRBV10-3
AIAPGQNEKLF
>many|TRBJ2-5|TRBV5-6
ASSWGDASKSETQY
>many|TRBJ1-2|TRBV12-3/TRBV12-4
ASSPTGRVGHGYT
>many|TRBJ1-5|TRBV20-1
SARTTGVSNQPQH
>few|TRBJ1-5|TRBV2
AISEEINQPQH
>few|TRBJ2-4|TRBV4-3
ASSAGRLAKNIQY
>many|TRBJ2-2|TRBV29-1
SAGTGSTGELF
>many|TRBJ2-5|TRBV19
ASSIRLAGGQETQY
>few|TRBJ1-2|TRBV13
ASSSESVRGLNYGYT
>few|TRBJ2-7|TRBV19
ASSPPRQGPTYEQY
>few|TRBJ2-1|TRBV24-1
ATSDRRGLAGGPNEQF
>many|TRBJ1-4|TRBV19
ASTETGTRGEKLF
>many|TRBJ2-3|TRBV20-1
SASSVADTQY
>NA|TRBJ2-3|TRBV20-1
SARDRGRTDTQY
>many|TRBJ2-5|TRBV6-5
ASRNTREGRETQY
>NA|TRBJ2-6|TRBV4-1
ASSHPGPVGANVLT
>many|TRBJ2-3|TRBV12-3/TRBV12-4
ASSAALVRADTQY
>few|TRBJ2-1|TRBV6-4
ASSDSVGLDYNEQF
>many|TRBJ2-3|TRBV4-3
ASSQDGTSGRRDTQY
>NA|TRBJ2-2|TRBV6-5
ASTPGTRFTGELF
>many|TRBJ2-4|TRBV6-1
ASSGTGVGKNIQY
>NA|TRBJ2-3|TRBV7-2
ASSLGLAGGPDTQY
>few|TRBJ1-4|TRBV2
ASSPKGGEKLF
>many|TRBJ2-1|TRBV24-1
ATSDLRHGLAGLNEQF
>many|TRBJ2-3|TRBV7-2
ASSLRAGGYTDTQY
>NA|TRBJ2-7|TRBV12-3/TRBV12-4
ASSVYEQY
>many|TRBJ2-3|TRBV9
ASSVGTSGSGADTQY
>many|TRBJ2-2|TRBV19
ASSSYRGTGELF
>few|TRBJ1-1|TRBV15
ATSRDRGAMNTEAF
>few|TRBJ2-1|TRBV19
ASSIVSGTSGYNEQF